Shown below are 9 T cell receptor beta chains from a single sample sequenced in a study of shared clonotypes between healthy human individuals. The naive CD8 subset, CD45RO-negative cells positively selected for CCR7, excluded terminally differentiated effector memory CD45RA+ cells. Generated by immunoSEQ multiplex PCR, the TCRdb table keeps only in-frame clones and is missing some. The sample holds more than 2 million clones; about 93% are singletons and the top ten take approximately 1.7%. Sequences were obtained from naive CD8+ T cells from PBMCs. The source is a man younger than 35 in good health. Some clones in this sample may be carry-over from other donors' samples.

CDR3 DNA: TGTGCCAGCAGCCCGACTCTTGGTCAAGAGACCCAGTACTTC. It codes for CASSPTLGQETQYF. V gene TRBV16 combines with J gene TRBJ2-5; the D is unclear. Deletions cut 4 bases from V and 2 bases from J, with 11 bases between. Looked up from germline, CDR1 is KGHSY and CDR2 is FQNENV. This CDR3 region has 14 residues. Using reference TRBV16 and TRBJ2-5 for the parts outside the CDR3, the full variable domain is GEEVAQTPKHLVRGEGQKAKLYCAPIKGHSYVFWYQQVLKNEFKFLISFQNENVFDETGMPKERFSAKCLPNSPCSLEIQATKLEDSAVYFCASSPTLGQETQYFGPGTRLLVL.

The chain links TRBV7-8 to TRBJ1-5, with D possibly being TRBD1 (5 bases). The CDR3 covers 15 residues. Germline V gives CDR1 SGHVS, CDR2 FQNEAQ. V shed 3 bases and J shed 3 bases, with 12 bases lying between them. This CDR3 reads CASSFGGGDNQPQHF. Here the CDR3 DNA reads TGTGCCAGCAGCTTTGGGGGAGGGGACAATCAGCCCCAGCATTTT.

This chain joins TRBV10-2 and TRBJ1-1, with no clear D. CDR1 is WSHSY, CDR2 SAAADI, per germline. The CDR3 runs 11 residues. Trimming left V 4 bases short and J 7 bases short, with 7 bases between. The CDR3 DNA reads TGCGCCAGCAGTGTTTACAATGAAGCTTTCTTT. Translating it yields CASSVYNEAFF.

As DNA, the CDR3 is TGTGCCAGCAGCTCCCACGGCGGACAGGCCTACGAGCAGTACTTC. The encoded protein is CASSSHGGQAYEQYF. V usage is TRBV13 and J usage is TRBJ2-7; 7 nucleotides agree with TRBD1. CDR3 length: 15 residues. V shed 4 bases and J 2 bases; nucleotides not matched to a gene: 8. Germline CDR1 is PRHDT and CDR2 is FYEKMQ (reference sequence).

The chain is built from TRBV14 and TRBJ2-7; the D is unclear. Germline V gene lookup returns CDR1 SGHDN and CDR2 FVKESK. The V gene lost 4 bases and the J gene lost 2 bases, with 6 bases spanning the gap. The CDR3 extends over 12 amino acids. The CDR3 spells CASSPSTYEQYF. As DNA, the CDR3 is TGTGCCAGCAGCCCGTCGACCTACGAGCAGTACTTC.

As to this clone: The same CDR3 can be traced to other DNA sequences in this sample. The CDR3 region has the DNA TGTGCCAGCAGTTTCGGGGGCATGAACACTGAAGCTTTCTTT. Translation: CASSFGGMNTEAFF. The rearrangement links TRBV28 to TRBJ1-1; D possibly corresponds to TRBD1 (6 bases). CDR3 length: 14 amino acids. The ends were cut back, 3 bases at V and 0 bases at J, with 8 bases in the middle. The germline V gene encodes CDR1 MDHEN and CDR2 SYDVKM.

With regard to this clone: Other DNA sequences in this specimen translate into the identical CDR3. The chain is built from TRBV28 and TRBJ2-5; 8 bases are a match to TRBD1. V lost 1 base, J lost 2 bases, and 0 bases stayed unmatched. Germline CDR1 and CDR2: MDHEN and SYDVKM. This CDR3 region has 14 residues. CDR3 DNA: TGTGCCAGCAGTTTATACAGGGGGCAAGAGACCCAGTACTTC. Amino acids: CASSLYRGQETQYF.

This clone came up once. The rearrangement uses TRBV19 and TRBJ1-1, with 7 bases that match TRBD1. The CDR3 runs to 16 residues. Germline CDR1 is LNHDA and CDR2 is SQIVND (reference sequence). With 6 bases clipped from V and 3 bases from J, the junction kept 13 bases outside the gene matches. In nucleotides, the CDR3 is TGTGCCAGTAGGCCCTCAGGGGGAACAGAAGACACTGAAGCTTTCTTT. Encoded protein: CASRPSGGTEDTEAFF.

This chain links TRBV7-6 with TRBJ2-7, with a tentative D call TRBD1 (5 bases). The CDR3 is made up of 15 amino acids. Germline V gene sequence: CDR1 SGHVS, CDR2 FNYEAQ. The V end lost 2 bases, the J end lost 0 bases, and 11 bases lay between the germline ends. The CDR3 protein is CASSLSGPLSYEQYF. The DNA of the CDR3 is TGTGCCAGCAGCTTATCAGGGCCGCTCTCCTACGAGCAGTACTTC. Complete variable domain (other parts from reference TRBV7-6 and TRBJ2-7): GAGVSQSPRYKVTKRGQDVALRCDPISGHVSLYWYRQALGQGPEFLTYFNYEAQQDKSGLPNDRFSAERPEGSISTLTIQRTEQRDSAMYRCASSLSGPLSYEQYFGPGTRLTVT.